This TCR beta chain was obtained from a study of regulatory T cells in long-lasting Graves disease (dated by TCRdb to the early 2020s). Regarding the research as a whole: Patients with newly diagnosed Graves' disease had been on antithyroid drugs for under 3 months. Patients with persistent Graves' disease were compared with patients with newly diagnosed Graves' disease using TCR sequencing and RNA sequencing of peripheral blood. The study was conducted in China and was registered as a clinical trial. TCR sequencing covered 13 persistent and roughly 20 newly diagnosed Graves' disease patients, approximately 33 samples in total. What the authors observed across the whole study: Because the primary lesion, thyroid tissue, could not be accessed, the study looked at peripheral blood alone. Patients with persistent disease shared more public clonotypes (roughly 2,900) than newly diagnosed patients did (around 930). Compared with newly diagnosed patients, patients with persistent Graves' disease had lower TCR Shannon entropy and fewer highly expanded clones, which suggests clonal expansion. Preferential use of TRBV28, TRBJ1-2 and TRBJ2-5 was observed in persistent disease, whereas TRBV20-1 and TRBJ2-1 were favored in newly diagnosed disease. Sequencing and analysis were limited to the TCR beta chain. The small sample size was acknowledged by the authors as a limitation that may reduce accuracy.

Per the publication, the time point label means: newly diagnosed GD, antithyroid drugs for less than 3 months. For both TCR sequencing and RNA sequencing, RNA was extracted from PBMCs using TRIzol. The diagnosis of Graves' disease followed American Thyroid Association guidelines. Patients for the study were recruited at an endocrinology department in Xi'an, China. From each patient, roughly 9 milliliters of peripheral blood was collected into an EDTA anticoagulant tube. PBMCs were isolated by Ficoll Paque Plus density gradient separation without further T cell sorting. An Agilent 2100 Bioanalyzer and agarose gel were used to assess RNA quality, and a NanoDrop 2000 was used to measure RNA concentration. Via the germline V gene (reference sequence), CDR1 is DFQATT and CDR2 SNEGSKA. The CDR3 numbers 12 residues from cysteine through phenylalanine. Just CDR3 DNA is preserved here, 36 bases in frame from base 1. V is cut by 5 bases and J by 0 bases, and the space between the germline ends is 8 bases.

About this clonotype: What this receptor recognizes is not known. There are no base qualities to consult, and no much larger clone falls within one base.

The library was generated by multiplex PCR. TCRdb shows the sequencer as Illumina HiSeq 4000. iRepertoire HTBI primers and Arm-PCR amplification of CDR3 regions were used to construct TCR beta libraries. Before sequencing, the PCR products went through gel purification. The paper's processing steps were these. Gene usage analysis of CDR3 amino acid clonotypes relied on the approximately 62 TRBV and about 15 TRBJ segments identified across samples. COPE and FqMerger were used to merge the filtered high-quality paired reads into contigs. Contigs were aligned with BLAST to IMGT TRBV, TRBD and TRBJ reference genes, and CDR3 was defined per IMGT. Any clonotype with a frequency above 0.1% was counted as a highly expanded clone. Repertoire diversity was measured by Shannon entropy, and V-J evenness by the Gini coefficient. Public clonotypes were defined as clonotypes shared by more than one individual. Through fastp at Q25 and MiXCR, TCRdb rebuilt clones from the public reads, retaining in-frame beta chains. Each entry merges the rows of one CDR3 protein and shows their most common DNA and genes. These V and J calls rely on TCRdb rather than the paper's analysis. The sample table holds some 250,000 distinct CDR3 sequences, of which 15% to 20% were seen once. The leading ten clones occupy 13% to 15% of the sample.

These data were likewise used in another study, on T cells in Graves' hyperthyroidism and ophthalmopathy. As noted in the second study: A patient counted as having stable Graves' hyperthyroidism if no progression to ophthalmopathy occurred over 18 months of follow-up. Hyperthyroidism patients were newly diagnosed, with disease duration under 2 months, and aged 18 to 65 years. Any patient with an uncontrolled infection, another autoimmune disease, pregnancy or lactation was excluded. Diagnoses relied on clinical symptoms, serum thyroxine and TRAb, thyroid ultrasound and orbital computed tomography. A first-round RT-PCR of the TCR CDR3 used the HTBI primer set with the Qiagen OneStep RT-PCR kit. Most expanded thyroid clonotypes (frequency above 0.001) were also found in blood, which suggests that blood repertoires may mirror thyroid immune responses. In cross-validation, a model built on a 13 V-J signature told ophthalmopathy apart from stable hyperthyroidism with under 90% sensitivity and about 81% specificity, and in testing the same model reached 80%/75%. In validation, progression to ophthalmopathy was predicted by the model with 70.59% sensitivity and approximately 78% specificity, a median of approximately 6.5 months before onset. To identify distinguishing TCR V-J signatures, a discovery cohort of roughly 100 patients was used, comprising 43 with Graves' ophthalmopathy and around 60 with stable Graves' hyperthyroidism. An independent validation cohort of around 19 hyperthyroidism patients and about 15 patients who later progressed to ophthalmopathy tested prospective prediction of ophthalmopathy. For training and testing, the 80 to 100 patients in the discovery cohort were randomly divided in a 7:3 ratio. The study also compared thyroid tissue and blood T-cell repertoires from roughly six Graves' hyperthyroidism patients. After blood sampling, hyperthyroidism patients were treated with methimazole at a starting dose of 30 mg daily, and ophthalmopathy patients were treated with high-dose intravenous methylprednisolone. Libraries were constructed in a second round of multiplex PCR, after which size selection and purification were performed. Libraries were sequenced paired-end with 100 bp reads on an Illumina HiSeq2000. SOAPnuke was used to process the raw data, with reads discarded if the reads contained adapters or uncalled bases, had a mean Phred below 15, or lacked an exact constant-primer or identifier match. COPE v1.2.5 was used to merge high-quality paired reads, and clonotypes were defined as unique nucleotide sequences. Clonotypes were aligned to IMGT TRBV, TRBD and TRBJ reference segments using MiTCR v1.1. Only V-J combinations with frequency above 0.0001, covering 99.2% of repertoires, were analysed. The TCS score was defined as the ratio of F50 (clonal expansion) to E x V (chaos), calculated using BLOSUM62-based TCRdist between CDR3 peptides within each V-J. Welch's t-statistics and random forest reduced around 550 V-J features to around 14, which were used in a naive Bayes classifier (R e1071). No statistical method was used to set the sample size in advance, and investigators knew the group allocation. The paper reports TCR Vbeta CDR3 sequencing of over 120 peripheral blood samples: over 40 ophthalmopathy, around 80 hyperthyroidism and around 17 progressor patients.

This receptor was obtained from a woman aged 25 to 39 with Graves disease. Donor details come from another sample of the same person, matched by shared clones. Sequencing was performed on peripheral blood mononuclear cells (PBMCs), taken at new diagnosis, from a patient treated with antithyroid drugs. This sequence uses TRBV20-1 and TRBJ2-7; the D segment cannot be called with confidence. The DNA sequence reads TGCAGTGCTGGCCAGAACTCCTACGAGCAGTACTTC. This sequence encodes CSAGQNSYEQYF.